The 6 T cell receptor beta chains listed next were all sequenced from one sample in a study of CD8 T cells in ankylosing spondylitis. Each CDR3 protein gets one entry after TCRdb re-called the 5' RACE reads with MiXCR. The sample lists approximately 250,000 distinct CDR3 sequences; 10% to 13% were seen once. Sequenced: blood, either unsorted or a sorted T cell fraction (not recorded which). All receptors come from a male donor with ankylosing spondylitis or in good health (not recorded which).

This clonotype was counted between two and nine times. J is TRBJ2-3 and V is TRBV27, with 7 bases aligning to TRBD1. CDR1 is MNHEY, CDR2 SMNVEV, per germline (reference sequence). V gave up 1 base and J gave up 0 bases; unmatched junction bases: 7. The CDR3 contains 17 residues. The CDR3 sequence: CASSLLRDSTSTDTQYF. CDR3 coding DNA: TGTGCCAGCAGTTTATTAAGGGACAGCACTAGCACAGATACGCAGTATTTT.

Many counts were recorded for this clonotype. The CDR3 protein is CASRADRVGNQPQHF. The DNA for the CDR3 is TGTGCCAGCAGAGCGGACAGGGTCGGCAATCAGCCCCAGCATTTT. This chain links TRBV2 with TRBJ1-5; 8 bases line up with TRBD1. The germline gives CDR1 SNHLY, CDR2 FYNNEI. Trimming at V came to 6 bases and at J to 2 bases, leaving 6 bases not matched to a gene. The CDR3 length is 15 residues.

This clonotype was counted at least ten times. The chain carries TRBV6-1 and TRBJ1-4; 9 nucleotides agree with TRBD1. The germline V gene encodes CDR1 MNHNS and CDR2 SASEGT. The trim removed 5 bases at V and 6 bases at J, leaving 1 base unmatched. The CDR3 has 13 residues. The CDR3 DNA reads TGTGCCAGCAGTCGACAGGGGGATGAAAAACTGTTTTTT. This translates into CASSRQGDEKLFF.

This clonotype showed up many times. CDR3 coding DNA: TGTGCCAGCAGTTATTATGGCTCCGGGGCGGGGGACACTGAAGCTTTCTTT. It codes for CASSYYGSGAGDTEAFF. The chain couples TRBV6-5 to TRBJ1-1; D possibly corresponds to TRBD1 (5 bases). V lost 3 bases to trimming and J lost 3 bases, with 20 bases between them. Per the germline V gene, CDR1 is MNHEY and CDR2 is SVGAGI. This CDR3 has 17 residues.

The CDR3 protein is CASTMTSGRTVIGHEQFF. CDR3 nucleotide sequence: TGTGCCAGCACCATGACTAGCGGGAGAACTGTTATTGGCCATGAGCAGTTCTTC. The rearrangement joins TRBV6-2 or TRBV6-3 to TRBJ2-1; 12 bases are shared with TRBD2. Trimming cost V 7 bases and J 8 bases; bases outside gene matches: 18. Per the germline V gene, CDR1 is MNHEY and CDR2 is SVGEGT. CDR3 length: 18 amino acids.

The J gene is TRBJ2-2, the V gene TRBV7-7, with 7 bases fitting TRBD1. Germline lookup yields CDR1 SSHAT and CDR2 FNYEAQ (reference sequence). J was trimmed by 6 bases and V by 2 bases; bases with no gene match: 3. The CDR3 loop spans 14 amino acids. The chain's CDR3 is CASSLSTGAGELFF. The CDR3 bases are TGTGCCAGCAGCTTATCCACAGGGGCCGGGGAGCTGTTTTTT.